Reported below is one T cell receptor (beta chain). Antigen specificity is unknown. Using immunoSEQ multiplex PCR, the repertoire was profiled, and TCRdb retains in-frame clones only, with some absent. The sample gives roughly 120,000 clones, 70% to 90% of which show up once; around 6% is in the top ten. The data stem from a study of cytomegalovirus exposure and HLA in healthy donors. Study-wide points: Cytomegalovirus association was assigned to approximately 160 TCR beta chains.

The junction had 10 bases not matched to a gene; V was cut back by 6 bases and J by 7 bases. The V gene's germline CDR1 is MNHEY and CDR2 SMNVEV (reference sequence). The length of the CDR3 is 15 residues. V usage is TRBV27 and J usage is TRBJ2-1, with 9 bases lining up with TRBD2. Input material: PBMCs. This TCR was sampled from a young woman in good health and CMV-seropositive. DNA for the CDR3: TGTGCCAGCAGGCTAGCGGGGAGCTACTTGAATGAGCAGTTCTTC. Amino acids: CASRLAGSYLNEQFF.